Below, one T cell receptor (beta chain) is given with its context. With 10 bases clipped from V and 0 bases from J, the junction kept 6 bases outside the gene matches. The CDR3 is made up of 15 amino acids. Germline V gene sequence: CDR1 LNHDA, CDR2 SQIVND (reference sequence). The data originate from a study of blood T cell repertoires in COVID-19. Overall study: Italy, Spain and the United States were the sources of the convalescent and acute COVID-19 samples.

Enrolled through a virtual design, the participants were between about 18 and 100 years of age and came from some 26 US areas. Participants reported their clinical history, and cohort assignment relied on those reports. Original processing methods: Amplification of reference gene primers provided the estimated nucleated cell counts. Data came from immunoSEQ multiplex PCR; TCRdb stores just in-frame clones and leaves some out. V, J and clone size reflect that table, while D and trimming were determined from the DNA. The data show approximately 450,000 clones, nearly 90% seen once. This receptor was obtained from a woman between 18 and 29 years old with acute COVID-19. The sample consisted of PBMCs or T cells enriched from blood (not recorded which). The chain links TRBV19 to TRBJ2-6, with 7 bases matching TRBD1. CDR3 residues: CATWDSSSGANVLTF. The CDR3 nucleotides are TGTGCCACCTGGGACAGCAGCTCTGGGGCCAACGTCCTGACTTTC.